The rows below give T cell receptor beta chains drawn from one sample of a study of stem cell transplantation in POMP-related autoinflammatory disease. Here immunoSEQ multiplex PCR was the method, and the copy in TCRdb shows in-frame clones only, minus some. Of tens of thousands of clones listed, just over 90% were seen once; the top ten hold about 0.71%. The sample consisted of CD4+ T cells from PBMCs, taken after stem cell transplantation. Receptors were obtained from a human patient with POMP-related autoinflammation and immune dysregulation (PRAID). Certain T cells may be donor cells from the graft. The CDR3 runs from the conserved cysteine through the conserved F or W. D genes are given only for firm matches. Clone size appears in some rows only: once, few, many, or a class for an expanded clone.

size | J | D | length | V | CDR3 | DNA
NA | TRBJ2-1 | TRBD2 | 15 | TRBV5-1 | CASIRASGRTGEQFF | TGCGCCAGCATTCGGGCTAGCGGGAGGACAGGTGAGCAGTTCTTC
NA | TRBJ2-2 | NA | 14 | TRBV5-1 | CASSPGVETGELFF | TGCGCCAGTTCTCCAGGGGTGGAAACCGGGGAGCTGTTTTTT
NA | TRBJ2-2 | NA | 15 | TRBV7-8 | CASSFQAGNTGELFF | TGTGCCAGCAGCTTTCAGGCAGGGAACACCGGGGAGCTGTTTTTT
NA | TRBJ2-7 | TRBD1 | 14 | TRBV28 | CASNSPTGRYEQYF | TGTGCCAGCAACTCCCCGACAGGGCGCTACGAGCAGTACTTC
NA | TRBJ2-1 | NA | 16 | TRBV5-4 | CASSLGASASTNEQFF | TGTGCCAGCAGCTTGGGGGCGTCAGCATCCACCAATGAGCAGTTCTTC
NA | TRBJ1-5 | NA | 16 | TRBV19 | CASSIDPGTSNQPQHF | TGTGCCAGTAGTATAGATCCCGGGACGAGCAATCAGCCCCAGCATTTT
NA | TRBJ2-1 | TRBD2 | 16 | TRBV6-1 | CASSVAGGSSYNEQFF | TGTGCCAGCAGTGTAGCGGGGGGCAGCTCCTACAATGAGCAGTTCTTC
once | TRBJ1-2 | TRBD1 | 16 | TRBV18 | CASSPQGQNTNYGYTF | TGTGCCAGCTCACCACAGGGACAGAATACTAACTATGGCTACACCTTC
NA | TRBJ2-3 | NA | 15 | TRBV5-4 | CASSLPTGTPGTQYF | TGTGCCAGCAGCTTACCAACAGGGACCCCAGGGACGCAGTATTTT
NA | TRBJ1-3 | NA | 12 | TRBV2 | CASSGTRDTIYF | TGTGCCAGCAGTGGGACCAGGGACACCATATATTTT
NA | TRBJ1-1 | NA | 13 | TRBV2 | CASSRDANTEAFF | TGTGCCAGCAGTCGCGATGCGAACACTGAAGCTTTCTTT
NA | TRBJ1-6 | NA | 16 | TRBV25-1 | CASSQSETWANSPLHF | TGTGCCAGCAGCCAAAGTGAAACTTGGGCAAATTCACCCCTCCACTTT
NA | TRBJ1-3 | NA | 13 | TRBV28 | CASKPTYLNTIYF | TGTGCCAGCAAGCCCACCTATCTTAACACCATATATTTT
NA | TRBJ2-7 | NA | 14 | TRBV13 | CASSLVGQTYEQYF | TGTGCCAGCAGCTTAGTTGGGCAGACCTACGAGCAGTACTTC
few | TRBJ2-7 | NA | 14 | TRBV7-7 | CASSLGGAGYEQYF | TGTGCCAGCAGCTTAGGGGGCGCCGGGTACGAGCAGTACTTC
NA | TRBJ2-2 | NA | 15 | TRBV5-1 | CASSLGNIGTGELFF | TGCGCCAGCAGCTTGGGTAACATCGGGACCGGGGAGCTGTTTTTT
NA | TRBJ2-5 | TRBD1 | 17 | TRBV10-1 | CASSVAPATGGRETQYF | TGCGCCAGCAGTGTAGCCCCCGCTACAGGGGGCCGAGAGACCCAGTACTTC
NA | TRBJ2-5 | NA | 13 | TRBV5-4 | CASSLSGGETQYF | TGTGCCAGCAGCTTGAGTGGCGGGGAGACCCAGTACTTC
NA | TRBJ1-6 | NA | 13 | TRBV27 | CASSPGPVTPLHF | TGTGCCAGCTCCCCCGGCCCAGTAACACCCCTCCACTTT
once | TRBJ2-1 | TRBD2 | 23 | TRBV19 | CASSIVRLWSGGPKISSYNEQFF | TGTGCCAGTAGTATAGTTCGGCTTTGGAGCGGGGGGCCAAAAATTAGCTCCTACAATGAGCAGTTCTTC
once | TRBJ2-7 | TRBD2 | 13 | TRBV25-1 | CASQGAGTYEQYF | TGTGCCAGCCAAGGAGCGGGGACCTACGAGCAGTACTTC
NA | TRBJ1-1 | NA | 15 | TRBV10-1 | CASSPGPTLNTEAFF | TGCGCCAGCAGCCCGGGCCCGACATTGAACACTGAAGCTTTCTTT